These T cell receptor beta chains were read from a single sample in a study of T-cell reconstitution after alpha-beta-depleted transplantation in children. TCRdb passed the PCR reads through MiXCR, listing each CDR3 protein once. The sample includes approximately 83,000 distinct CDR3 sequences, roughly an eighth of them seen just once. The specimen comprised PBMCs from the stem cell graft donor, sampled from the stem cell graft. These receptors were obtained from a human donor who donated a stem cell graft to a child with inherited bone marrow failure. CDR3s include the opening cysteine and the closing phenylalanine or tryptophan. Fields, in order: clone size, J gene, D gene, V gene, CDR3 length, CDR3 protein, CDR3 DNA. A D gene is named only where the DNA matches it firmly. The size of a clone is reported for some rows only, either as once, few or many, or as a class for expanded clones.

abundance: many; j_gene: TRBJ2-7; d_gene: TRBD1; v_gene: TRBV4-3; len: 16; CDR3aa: CASSQVPGTVQVEQYF; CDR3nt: TGCGCCAGCAGCCAAGTCCCGGGGACAGTTCAAGTCGAGCAGTACTTC
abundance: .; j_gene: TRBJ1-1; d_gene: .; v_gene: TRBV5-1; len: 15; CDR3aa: CASSFARVGNTEAFF; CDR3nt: TGCGCCAGCAGCTTCGCGCGGGTAGGGAACACTGAAGCTTTCTTT
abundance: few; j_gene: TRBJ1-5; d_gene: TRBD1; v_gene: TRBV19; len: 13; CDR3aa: CASTLDRGQPQHF; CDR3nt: TGTGCCAGTACGTTGGACAGGGGGCAGCCCCAGCATTTT
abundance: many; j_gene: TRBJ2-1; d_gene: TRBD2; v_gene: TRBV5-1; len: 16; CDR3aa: CASRGLLAGVANEQFF; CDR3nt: TGCGCCAGCAGAGGCCTCCTAGCGGGAGTCGCAAATGAGCAGTTCTTC
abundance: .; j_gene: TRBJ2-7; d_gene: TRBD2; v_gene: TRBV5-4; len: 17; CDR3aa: CASSRGTSGGNTYEQYF; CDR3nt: TGTGCCAGCAGTCGAGGGACTAGCGGGGGGAACACCTACGAGCAGTACTTC
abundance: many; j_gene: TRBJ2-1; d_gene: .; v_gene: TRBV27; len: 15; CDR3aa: CASSTPERTYNEQFF; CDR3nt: TGTGCCAGCAGTACTCCGGAGAGAACCTACAATGAGCAGTTCTTC
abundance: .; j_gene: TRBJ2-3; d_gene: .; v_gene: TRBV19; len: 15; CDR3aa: CASSMTDAGTDTQYF; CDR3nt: TGTGCCAGTAGTATGACGGACGCGGGAACAGATACGCAGTATTTT
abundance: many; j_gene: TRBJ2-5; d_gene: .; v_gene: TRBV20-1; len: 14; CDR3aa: CSARAPGLQETQYF; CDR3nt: TGCAGTGCTAGAGCTCCAGGTCTCCAAGAGACCCAGTACTTC
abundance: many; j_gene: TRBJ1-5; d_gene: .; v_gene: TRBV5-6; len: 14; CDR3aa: CASTIGGGNQPQHF; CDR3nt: TGTGCCAGCACCATCGGAGGTGGCAATCAGCCCCAGCATTTT
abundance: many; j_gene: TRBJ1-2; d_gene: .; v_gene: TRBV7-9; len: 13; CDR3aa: CASSLGIGYGYTF; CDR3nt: TGTGCCAGCAGCTTAGGGATCGGCTATGGCTACACCTTC
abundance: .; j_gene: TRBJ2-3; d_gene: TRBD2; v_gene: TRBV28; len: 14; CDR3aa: CASSVAGSADTQYF; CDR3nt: TGTGCCAGCAGTGTAGCGGGATCAGCAGATACGCAGTATTTT
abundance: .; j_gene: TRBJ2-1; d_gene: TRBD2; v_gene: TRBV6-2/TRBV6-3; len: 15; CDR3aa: CASSYGLAAGDEQFF; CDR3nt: TGTGCCAGCAGTTACGGTCTAGCGGCCGGGGATGAGCAGTTCTTC
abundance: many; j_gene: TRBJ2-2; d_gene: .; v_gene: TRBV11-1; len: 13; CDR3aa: CASSPLLTGELFF; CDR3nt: TGTGCCAGCAGTCCCCTCCTTACCGGGGAGCTGTTTTTT
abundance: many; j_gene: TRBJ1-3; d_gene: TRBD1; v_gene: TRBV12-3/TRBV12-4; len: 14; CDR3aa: CASSSTGAGNTIYF; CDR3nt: TGTGCCAGCAGTTCGACAGGGGCGGGGAACACCATATATTTT
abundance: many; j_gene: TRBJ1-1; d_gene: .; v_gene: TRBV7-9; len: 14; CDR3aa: CASRFGEGGTEAFF; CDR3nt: TGTGCCAGCAGATTCGGAGAAGGGGGGACTGAAGCTTTCTTT
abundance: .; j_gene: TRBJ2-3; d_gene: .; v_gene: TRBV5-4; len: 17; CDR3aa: CASSLGRASLSADTQYF; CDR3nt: TGTGCCAGCAGCTTGGGGAGGGCTAGTTTGAGCGCAGATACGCAGTATTTT
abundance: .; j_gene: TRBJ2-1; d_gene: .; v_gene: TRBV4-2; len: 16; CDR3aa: CASRPRLACSYNEQFF; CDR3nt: TGTGCCAGCCGCCCCCGTCTAGCGTGCTCCTACAATGAGCAGTTCTTC
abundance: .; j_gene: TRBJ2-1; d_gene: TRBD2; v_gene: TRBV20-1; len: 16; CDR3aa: CSAIGTSGPPYNEQFF; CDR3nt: TGCAGTGCAATCGGGACTAGCGGACCTCCCTACAATGAGCAGTTCTTC
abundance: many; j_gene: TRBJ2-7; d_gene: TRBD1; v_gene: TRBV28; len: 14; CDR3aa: CASRPGQGSYEQYF; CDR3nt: TGTGCCAGCAGGCCGGGACAGGGCTCCTACGAGCAGTACTTC
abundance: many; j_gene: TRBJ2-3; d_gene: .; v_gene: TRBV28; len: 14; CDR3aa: CASSLRLAPDTQYF; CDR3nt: TGTGCCAGCAGTTTAAGGCTAGCGCCAGATACGCAGTATTTT
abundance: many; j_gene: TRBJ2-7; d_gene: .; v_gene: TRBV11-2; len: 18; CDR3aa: CASSLVQGLGGSAYEQYF; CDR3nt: TGTGCCAGCAGCTTAGTTCAGGGCCTCGGCGGGTCAGCCTACGAGCAGTACTTC
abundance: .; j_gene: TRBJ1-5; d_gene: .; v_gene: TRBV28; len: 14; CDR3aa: CARGQGEVNQPQHF; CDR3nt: TGTGCCAGGGGCCAGGGCGAGGTGAATCAGCCCCAGCATTTT
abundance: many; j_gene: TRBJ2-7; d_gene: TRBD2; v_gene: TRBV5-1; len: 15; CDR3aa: CASSWTTSGSYGQYF; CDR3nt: TGCGCCAGCAGCTGGACAACTAGCGGGAGCTACGGGCAGTACTTC
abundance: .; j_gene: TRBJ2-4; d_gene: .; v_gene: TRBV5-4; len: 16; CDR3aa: CASSLGGAGAKNIQYF; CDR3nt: TGTGCCAGCAGCTTGGGGGGTGCGGGAGCCAAAAACATTCAGTACTTC
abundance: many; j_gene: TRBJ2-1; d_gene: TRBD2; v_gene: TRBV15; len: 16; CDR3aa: CATSGRRTSGSYEQFF; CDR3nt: TGTGCCACCAGCGGACGTCGGACTAGCGGGAGTTATGAGCAGTTCTTC
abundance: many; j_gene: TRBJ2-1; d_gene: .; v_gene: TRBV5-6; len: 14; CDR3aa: CASSPTGSYNEQFF; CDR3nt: TGTGCCAGCAGCCCCACAGGGTCCTACAATGAGCAGTTCTTC
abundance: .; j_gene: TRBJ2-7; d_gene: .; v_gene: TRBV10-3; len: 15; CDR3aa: CAISDSQEPLGEQYF; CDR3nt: TGTGCCATCAGTGACTCACAGGAACCCCTAGGTGAGCAGTACTTC
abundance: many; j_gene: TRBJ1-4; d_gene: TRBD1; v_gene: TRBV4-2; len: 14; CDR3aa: CASSQVTGNEKLFF; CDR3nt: TGTGCCAGCAGCCAGGTGACAGGGAATGAAAAACTGTTTTTT
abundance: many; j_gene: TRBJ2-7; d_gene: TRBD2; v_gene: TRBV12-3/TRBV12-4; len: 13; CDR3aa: CASSPTSGGKQYF; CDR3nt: TGTGCCAGCAGTCCGACTAGCGGGGGCAAGCAGTACTTC
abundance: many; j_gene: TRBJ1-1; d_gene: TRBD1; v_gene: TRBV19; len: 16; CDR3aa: CASSIVGTGMNTEAFF; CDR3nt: TGTGCCAGTAGTATCGTTGGGACAGGGATGAACACTGAAGCTTTCTTT
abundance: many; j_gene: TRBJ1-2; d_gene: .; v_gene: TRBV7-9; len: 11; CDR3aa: CAWTVNYGYTF; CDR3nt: TGTGCCTGGACAGTTAACTATGGCTACACCTTC
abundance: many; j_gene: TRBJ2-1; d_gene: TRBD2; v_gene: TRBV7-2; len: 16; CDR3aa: CASSLGGGELVNEQFF; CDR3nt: TGTGCCAGCAGCTTAGGGGGAGGGGAATTGGTCAATGAGCAGTTCTTC
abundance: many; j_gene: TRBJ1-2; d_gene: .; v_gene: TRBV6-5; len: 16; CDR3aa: CASSYSGGTPNYGYTF; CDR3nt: TGTGCCAGCAGTTACTCGGGCGGTACCCCTAACTATGGCTACACCTTC